This T cell receptor beta chain derives from a study of T cell therapy after organ transplantation. Sequencing used immunoSEQ multiplex PCR; TCRdb keeps in-frame clones, though not all of them. The sample carries some 47,000 clones, around 93% recorded once. Regarding this clone: No antigen is known for it.

J lost 5 bases, V lost 9 bases, and 11 bases had no gene match. CDR3 length: 14 residues. Looked up from germline, CDR1 is LNHNV and CDR2 is YYDKDF (reference sequence). Sequences were derived from CD8+ T cells from blood, sampled before autologous CMV-specific T cell therapy. This clonotype originated in a human patient who had received a solid organ transplant and had CMV disease. The rearrangement links TRBV15 to TRBJ1-1; 8 positions agree with TRBD1. The CDR3 nucleotides are TGTGCCACTACTTTAGACAGGGGAAGTACTGAAGCTTTCTTT. Translating it yields CATTLDRGSTEAFF.